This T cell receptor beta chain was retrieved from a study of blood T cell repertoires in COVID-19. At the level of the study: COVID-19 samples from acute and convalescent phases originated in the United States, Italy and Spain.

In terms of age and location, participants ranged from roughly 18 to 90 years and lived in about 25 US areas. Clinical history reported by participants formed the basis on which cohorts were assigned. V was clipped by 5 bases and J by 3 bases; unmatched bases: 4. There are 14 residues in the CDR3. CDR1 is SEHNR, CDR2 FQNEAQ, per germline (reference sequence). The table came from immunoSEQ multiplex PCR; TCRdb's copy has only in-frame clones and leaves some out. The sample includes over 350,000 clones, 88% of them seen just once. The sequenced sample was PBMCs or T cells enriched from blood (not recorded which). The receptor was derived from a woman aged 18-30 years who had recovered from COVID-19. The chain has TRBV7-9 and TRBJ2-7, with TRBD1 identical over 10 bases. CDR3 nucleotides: TGTGCCAGCAGCAGCCGGGACAGGGGCTACGAGCAGTACTTC. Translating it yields CASSSRDRGYEQYF.